The 29 T cell receptor beta chains presented below share a single source sample, sequenced in a study of memory CD4+ T cells and cytomegalovirus serostatus. Single viable CD3+CD4+CD8-CD45RO+ cells were sorted as the memory CD4+ T cells. Measured with immunoSEQ multiplex PCR; TCRdb has only the in-frame clones, and not every one. The table has some 46,000 clones, about three quarters seen once. Sequenced material: memory CD4+ T cells from blood. Receptor source: an adult in good health and CMV-seronegative.

This clone is categorized as medium-sized. The V call is TRBV13, the J call TRBJ1-2; D is undetermined. The CDR3 loop spans 13 amino acids. Germline V gene lookup returns CDR1 PRHDT and CDR2 FYEKMQ (reference sequence). Trimming left V 5 bases short and J 4 bases short, with 11 bases between. This CDR3 is CASSPSVFYGYTF. CDR3 sequence (DNA): TGTGCCAGCAGCCCCTCGGTGTTCTATGGCTACACCTTC.

As concerns this clone: At one end, the junction sequence differs from germline, possibly due to a read error. The rearrangement uses TRBV7-6 and TRBJ2-7; no definite D call. The germline CDR1 and CDR2 sequences are SGHVS and FNYEAQ. The CDR3 is 12 residues long. The CDR3 protein is CAVTTQTYEQYF. CDR3 sequence (DNA): TGCGCCGTCACAACTCAAACCTACGAGCAGTACTTC.

The chain employs TRBV6-5 and TRBJ2-7, with 10 bases matching TRBD2. From germline, CDR1 is MNHEY and CDR2 SVGAGI. CDR3 length: 16 amino acids. Trimming took 0 bases from V and 7 from J; bases not matched to a gene: 9. CDR3 sequence reads: CASSYSMWLAGEEQYF. For the CDR3, the DNA is TGTGCCAGCAGTTACTCTATGTGGCTAGCGGGGGAAGAGCAGTACTTC.

The chain combines TRBV7-9 with TRBJ2-7, with unresolved D. The ends were cut back, 3 bases at V and 2 bases at J, with 11 bases in the middle. Germline-derived CDR1 and CDR2 are SEHNR and FQNEAQ (reference sequence). The CDR3 runs to 14 residues. This CDR3 reads CASSLSRHPYEQYF. CDR3 in DNA: TGTGCCAGCAGCTTGAGCCGACACCCCTACGAGCAGTACTTC.

This chain joins TRBV19 and TRBJ1-2, with D perhaps matching TRBD1 (6 bases). V dropped 5 bases and J dropped 0 bases, with 13 bases sitting between them. The CDR3 runs to 15 residues. Germline V gives CDR1 LNHDA, CDR2 SQIVND (reference sequence). The CDR3 coding sequence is TGTGCCAGTAGTCCCCGGACAGCCTCTAACTATGGCTACACCTTC. It translates to CASSPRTASNYGYTF.

V and J are TRBV27 and TRBJ1-2, with TRBD1 matching over 7 bases. Germline V gene sequence: CDR1 MNHEY, CDR2 SMNVEV (reference sequence). J lost 8 bases, V lost 5 bases, and 11 bases had no gene match. This CDR3 has 14 amino acids. The CDR3 nucleotides read TGTGCCAGCAGTCCCCGCGAGGGGGCTTGGGGCTACACCTTC. It specifies CASSPREGAWGYTF.

This chain uses TRBV4-2 with TRBJ2-3, with 14 nucleotides matching TRBD2. Per the germline V gene, CDR1 is LGHNA and CDR2 is YNFKEQ. V was pared by 4 bases and J by 4 bases, with 4 bases of the junction left unmatched. The CDR3 covers 16 residues. The CDR3 protein is CASSPETSGGADTQYF. The CDR3 DNA is TGTGCCAGCAGCCCAGAGACTAGCGGGGGGGCAGATACGCAGTATTTT.

The sample holds one count of this clone. The chain has TRBV5-4 and TRBJ2-1; a possible D gene is TRBD2 (7 bases). This CDR3 is built from 15 residues. V lost 3 bases, J lost 8 bases, and 18 bases lay in between. Germline loops: CDR1 SGHNT, CDR2 YYREEE (reference sequence). The CDR3 DNA follows: TGTGCCAGCAGCTGGGGAGGGGACACTGAGTATGAGCAGTTCTTC. Amino acids: CASSWGGDTEYEQFF.

The chain links TRBV29-1 to TRBJ2-5; 9 bases are shared with TRBD1. This CDR3 spans 14 amino acids. Germline V gene data show CDR1 as SQVTM and CDR2 as ANQGSEA. Trimming cost V 3 bases and J 5 bases; bases outside gene matches: 7. The CDR3, as DNA: TGCAGCGTTGACGGGACAGGGAGGTTGGAGACCCAGTACTTC. Its protein is CSVDGTGRLETQYF.

By sample fraction, this clone is medium-sized. V gene TRBV19 combines with J gene TRBJ1-1; unclear D gene. Germline assignment: CDR1 LNHDA and CDR2 SQIVND (reference sequence). V was shortened by 5 bases and J by 1 base, with 2 bases between the two germline ends. CDR3 length equals 11 residues. This CDR3 is CASSQNTEAFF. The CDR3 coding sequence is TGTGCCAGTAGTCAGAACACTGAAGCTTTCTTT.

This clone came up a few times. The rearrangement links TRBV18 to TRBJ1-1; 9 bases agree with TRBD1. This CDR3 comprises 14 residues. Trimming took 6 bases from V and 2 from J; bases not matched to a gene: 4. CDR1 KGHSH and CDR2 LQKENI come from the germline V gene. This CDR3 reads CASSMDRGNTEAFF. The CDR3 bases are TGTGCCAGCTCCATGGACAGGGGTAACACTGAAGCTTTCTTT.

The chain employs TRBV15 and TRBJ2-5, with 7 nucleotides matching TRBD1. This CDR3 region has 14 residues. The V gene's germline CDR1 is LNHNV and CDR2 YYDKDF (reference sequence). The trim removed 0 bases at V and 4 bases at J, leaving 2 bases unmatched. Written as DNA, the CDR3 is TGTGCCACCAGCAGAGATAGGACAGGAGAGACCCAGTACTTC. It codes for CATSRDRTGETQYF.

V usage is TRBV5-1 and J usage is TRBJ2-3, with no clear D. Trimming shortened V by 4 bases and J by 1 base, and 13 bases separated the two germline ends. The CDR3 extends over 15 amino acids. Germline CDR1 and CDR2: SGHRS and YFSETQ. Here the CDR3 reads CASSPERRGTDTQYF. The DNA for the CDR3 is TGCGCCAGCAGCCCTGAGCGCCGAGGCACAGATACGCAGTATTTT.

The chain carries TRBV7-3 and TRBJ2-2; 9 bases line up with TRBD1. Germline V lookup: CDR1 SGHTA, CDR2 FQGTGA. The ends lost 8 bases at V and 1 base at J; junction bases unmatched: 5. The CDR3 loop spans 15 amino acids. CDR3 bases: TGTGCCAGCCGGGCGGGACAGGGGAACACCGGGGAGCTGTTTTTT. This codes for CASRAGQGNTGELFF.

This clone was picked up a small number of times. This chain links TRBV27 with TRBJ2-6, with 10 bases aligning to TRBD1. Germline CDR1 MNHEY, CDR2 SMNVEV (reference sequence). The J segment lost 1 base and the V segment lost 6 bases, leaving 6 bases of the junction unmatched. The CDR3 length is 17 residues. CDR3 sequence (DNA): TGTGCCAGCAGGTTGACAGGGGGCGTATCTGGGGCCAACGTCCTGACTTTC. It specifies CASRLTGGVSGANVLTF.

The chain carries TRBV7-8 and TRBJ2-7; 11 bases match TRBD2. The CDR3 has 14 amino acids. CDR1 and CDR2 (germline): SGHVS, FQNEAQ. Trimming at V came to 5 bases and at J to 3 bases, leaving 3 bases not matched to a gene. The CDR3 region has the DNA TGTGCCAGCAGCCCTAGCGGGGGGTACTACGAGCAGTACTTC. Translated, it gives CASSPSGGYYEQYF.

The J gene is TRBJ2-2, the V gene TRBV2; D call uncertain. Trimming stripped 0 bases from V and 4 bases from J, with 9 bases between. Germline assignment: CDR1 SNHLY and CDR2 FYNNEI. The CDR3 has 15 residues. This CDR3 reads CASSEALGSTGELFF. The DNA of the CDR3 is TGTGCCAGCAGTGAAGCCCTGGGTTCCACCGGGGAGCTGTTTTTT.

The chain is built from TRBV2 and TRBJ2-3; a possible D gene is TRBD1 (5 bases). The germline V and J ends were trimmed by 6 bases and 4 bases, with 14 bases remaining between them. The CDR3 runs to 14 residues. Germline V gene data show CDR1 as SNHLY and CDR2 as FYNNEI. The CDR3: CASRPGYQSDTQYF. CDR3 sequence (DNA): TGTGCCAGCAGGCCAGGGTATCAATCAGATACGCAGTATTTT.

The V call is TRBV5-1, the J call TRBJ1-2; 10 bases fit TRBD1. The CDR3 extends over 15 amino acids. The V segment lost 0 bases and the J segment 4 bases; nucleotides outside the gene matches: 3. Germline CDR1 reads SGHRS; CDR2 reads YFSETQ. The CDR3 bases are TGCGCCAGCAGCTTGGAGGGACAGGGGCCCTATGGCTACACCTTC. Protein: CASSLEGQGPYGYTF.

The V and J genes are TRBV29-1 and TRBJ2-2; D is perhaps TRBD2 (5 bases). The germline V and J ends were trimmed by 2 bases and 6 bases, with 10 bases remaining between them. Germline V gives CDR1 SQVTM, CDR2 ANQGSEA. The CDR3 runs 13 residues. The CDR3, as DNA: TGCAGCGTTGAACACTGGGGAGCCGGGGAGCTGTTTTTT. It yields the protein CSVEHWGAGELFF.

The chain links TRBV5-5 to TRBJ2-5; TRBD1 matches 8 bases. V lost 5 bases to trimming and J lost 5 bases; unmatched junction nucleotides: 11. CDR1 and CDR2 (germline): SGHKS, YYEKEE (reference sequence). This CDR3 comprises 15 residues. CDR3 nucleotide sequence: TGTGCCAGCAGTACCAACAGGGGGAACAGGGAGACCCAGTACTTC. Encoded protein: CASSTNRGNRETQYF.

This chain joins TRBV28 and TRBJ1-5, with TRBD1 as a possible D gene (6 bases). Germline CDR1 MDHEN, CDR2 SYDVKM. Trimming stripped 6 bases from V and 3 bases from J, with 15 bases between. The CDR3 contains 15 residues. CDR3 sequence: CASSSPTGFNQPQHF. In DNA form, the CDR3 reads TGTGCCAGCAGCTCCCCCACAGGGTTCAATCAGCCCCAGCATTTT.

This clone was seen once. J is TRBJ2-7 and V is TRBV10-3; no definite D call. The germline V gene has CDR1 ENHRY and CDR2 SYGVKD. CDR3 length equals 15 residues. The V end was cut by 3 bases, the J end by 1 base, with 13 bases between. This CDR3 is CAISETHDGSYEQYF. CDR3 DNA sequence: TGTGCCATCAGTGAAACCCACGACGGATCCTACGAGCAGTACTTC.

This clone is deemed medium-sized (0.01 to 0.1%). The chain employs TRBV7-8 and TRBJ2-1; 7 nucleotides align to TRBD2. V dropped 0 bases and J dropped 4; count of bases not matched to a gene: 12. This CDR3 has 18 amino acids. The germline V gene encodes CDR1 SGHVS and CDR2 FQNEAQ. The CDR3 region has the DNA TGTGCCAGCAGCTTAGCGCTTTTGCCGGGACTAAAATACAATGAGCAGTTCTTC. This gives the protein CASSLALLPGLKYNEQFF. The whole variable domain, filled in from reference TRBV7-8 and TRBJ2-1, reads GAGVSQSPRYKVAKRGQDVALRCDPISGHVSLFWYQQALGQGPEFLTYFQNEAQLDKSGLPSDRFFAERPEGSVSTLKIQRTQQEDSAVYLCASSLALLPGLKYNEQFFGPGTRLTVL.

A single count supports this clone. The CDR3 nucleotides are TGTGCCAGCAGCACGCCAACTAATGAAAAACTGTTTTTT. Translation: CASSTPTNEKLFF. The chain recombines TRBV7-2 with TRBJ1-4; D gene ambiguous. The V gene lost 5 bases and the J gene lost 0 bases, with 4 bases spanning the gap. CDR3 size: 13 residues. CDR1 and CDR2 (germline): SGHTA, FQGNSA. The full variable domain, rest sourced from reference TRBV7-2 and TRBJ1-4, is GAGVSQSPSNKVTEKGKDVELRCDPISGHTALYWYRQSLGQGLEFLIYFQGNSAPDKSGLPSDRFSAERTGGSVSTLTIQRTQQEDSAVYLCASSTPTNEKLFFGSGTQLSVL.

V usage is TRBV11-2 and J usage is TRBJ2-2; no firm D call. V lost 4 bases to trimming and J lost 1 base, with 10 bases between them. CDR3 size: 15 residues. Germline lookup yields CDR1 SGHAT and CDR2 FQNNGV. The CDR3 DNA follows: TGTGCCAGCAGCTCCCAGGCGGTGAACACCGGGGAGCTGTTTTTT. It encodes CASSSQAVNTGELFF.

The rearrangement links TRBV7-2 to TRBJ1-4; no clear D. The CDR3 length is 15 residues. V lost 6 bases to trimming and J lost 8 bases, with 19 bases between them. CDR1 and CDR2 from the germline V gene are SGHTA and FQGNSA. Written as DNA, the CDR3 is TGTGCCAGCAGTAAAGTTCTGGGTTTTGGGGAAAAACTGTTTTTT. Residues: CASSKVLGFGEKLFF.

The CDR3 coding sequence is TGTGCCAGCAGTCAGCAGGGGACTGAAGCTTTCTTT. Protein: CASSQQGTEAFF. This chain uses TRBV6-5 with TRBJ1-1; the D gene is possibly TRBD1 (6 bases). The CDR3 consists of 12 residues. The V end was cut by 5 bases, the J end by 5 bases, with 9 bases between. Germline V gene data show CDR1 as MNHEY and CDR2 as SVGAGI.

The rearrangement links TRBV6-5 to TRBJ2-3; TRBD2 matches 7 bases. This CDR3 spans 15 amino acids. V lost 6 bases to trimming and J lost 8 bases; unmatched junction nucleotides: 14. Per germline, CDR1 MNHEY and CDR2 SVGAGI. The CDR3 sequence is CASRGRGEGEGTQYF. The CDR3 DNA reads as TGTGCCAGCAGGGGACGGGGGGAGGGTGAAGGTACGCAGTATTTT.